This T cell receptor beta chain was profiled in a study of monozygotic twins with inflammatory bowel disease. TCRdb reprocessed the 5' RACE reads, with one entry per CDR3 protein and no DNA. The sample data list 310,000 or so distinct CDR3 sequences. This CDR3 has 14 amino acids. Germline CDR1 LGHDT, CDR2 YNNKEL (reference sequence). Sequencing was carried out using blood. V gene TRBV3-1 combines with J gene TRBJ2-7; without DNA, the TCRdb call of TRBD2 cannot be checked. This receptor was obtained from a human donor with ulcerative colitis or Crohn's disease, or a healthy co-twin of an affected twin (not recorded which). CDR3 region: CASSSAGSSYEQYF.